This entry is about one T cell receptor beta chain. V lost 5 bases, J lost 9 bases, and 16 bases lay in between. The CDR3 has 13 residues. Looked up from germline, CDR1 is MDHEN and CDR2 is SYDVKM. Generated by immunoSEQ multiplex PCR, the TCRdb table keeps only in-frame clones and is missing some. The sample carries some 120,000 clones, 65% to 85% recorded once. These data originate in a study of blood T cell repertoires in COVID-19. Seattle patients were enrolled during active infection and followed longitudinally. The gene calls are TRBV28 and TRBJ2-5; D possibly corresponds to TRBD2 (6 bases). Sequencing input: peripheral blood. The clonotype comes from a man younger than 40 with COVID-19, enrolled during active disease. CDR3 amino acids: CASSDIGGVAQYF. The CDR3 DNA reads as TGTGCCAGCAGTGATATCGGCGGGGTGGCCCAGTACTTC.